These T cell receptor beta chains were read from a single sample in a study of blood T cell repertoires in COVID-19. Assay: immunoSEQ multiplex PCR; the TCRdb copy retains only in-frame clones and omits some. The sample contains 100,000 or so clones, more than 75% of which appear only once. Sequencing was carried out using peripheral blood. These receptors all come from a human donor in a cohort sampled during active COVID-19. Each CDR3 is given with its conserved first and last residue. A D gene is named only where the DNA matches it firmly. Rows give clone size only sometimes, using once, few, many, or a class for an expanded clone.

j_gene | v_gene | d_gene | abundance | CDR3nt | CDR3aa
TRBJ2-5 | TRBV7-9 | NA | NA | TGTGCCAGCAGCTCAGGGGTAGAGGCGGAGACCCAGTACTTC | CASSSGVEAETQYF
TRBJ1-4 | TRBV4-1 | TRBD1 | NA | TGCGCCAGCAGCCAAGGGCTAGACAGGGATGATGAAAAACTGTTTTTT | CASSQGLDRDDEKLFF
TRBJ1-5 | TRBV2 | TRBD1 | NA | TGTGCCAGCGTCGACAGGGGGCGTGGGCAGCCCCAGCATTTT | CASVDRGRGQPQHF
TRBJ1-6 | TRBV28 | NA | NA | TGTGCCAGCAGTTTAAACGGGGGGCGAAATTCACCCCTCCACTTT | CASSLNGGRNSPLHF
TRBJ2-3 | TRBV4-2 | TRBD2 | once | TGTGCCAGCAGCCAAGAGGGAGTTAGCGGGGGGGCGAGGGGTACGCAGTATTTT | CASSQEGVSGGARGTQYF
TRBJ2-1 | TRBV11-2 | TRBD1 | NA | TGTGCCAGCAGCCGGGACAGGGTAGGGGACAATGAGCAGTTCTTC | CASSRDRVGDNEQFF
TRBJ1-1 | TRBV5-1 | NA | NA | TGCGCCAGCAGTTCCCAGGGCGGCACTGAAGCTTTCTTT | CASSSQGGTEAFF
TRBJ1-5 | TRBV27 | NA | NA | TGTGCCAGCAGCCCGGGTCCTGCATATCAGCCCCAGCATTTT | CASSPGPAYQPQHF
TRBJ2-5 | TRBV21-1 | NA | NA | TGTGCCAGCAGCCCAGGACTAGCGGGGGTCCAAGAGACCCAGTACTTC | CASSPGLAGVQETQYF
TRBJ1-2 | TRBV6-1 | NA | NA | TGTGCCAGCAGTGAGGGGCCGAACTATGGCTACACCTTC | CASSEGPNYGYTF
TRBJ2-2 | TRBV9 | NA | NA | TGTGCCAGCAGCGCCTTACTTACCGGGGAGCTGTTTTTT | CASSALLTGELFF
TRBJ1-5 | TRBV11-2 | NA | few | TGTGCCAGCAGCTTAGCGCCGGATCAGCCCCAGCATTTT | CASSLAPDQPQHF
TRBJ1-1 | TRBV5-6 | NA | NA | TGTGCCAGCAGCTTGCCCGCGTCGGCTGAAGCTTTCTTT | CASSLPASAEAFF
TRBJ2-1 | TRBV10-3 | TRBD2 | NA | TGTGCCATCACCCCGGGACTAGCGGGTGAGCAGTTCTTC | CAITPGLAGEQFF